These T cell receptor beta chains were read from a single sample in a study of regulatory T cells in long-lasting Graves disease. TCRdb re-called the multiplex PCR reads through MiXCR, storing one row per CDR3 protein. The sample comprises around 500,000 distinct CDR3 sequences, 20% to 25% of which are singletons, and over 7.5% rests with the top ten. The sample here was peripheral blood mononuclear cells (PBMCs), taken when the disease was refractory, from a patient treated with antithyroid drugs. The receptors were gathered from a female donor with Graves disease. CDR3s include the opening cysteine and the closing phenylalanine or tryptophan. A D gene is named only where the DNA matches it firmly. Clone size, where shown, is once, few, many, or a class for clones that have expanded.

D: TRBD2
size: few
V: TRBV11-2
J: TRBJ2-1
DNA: TGTGCCAGCAGCTATACCCCCGGACTAGCGGGAGGGACCTACAATGAGCAGTTCTTC
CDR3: CASSYTPGLAGGTYNEQFF

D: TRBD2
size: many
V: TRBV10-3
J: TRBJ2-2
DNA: TGTGCCATCAGCTTAGCGGGAGGCGTAACCGGGGAGCTGTTTTTT
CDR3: CAISLAGGVTGELFF

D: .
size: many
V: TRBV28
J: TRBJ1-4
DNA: TGTGCCAGCATCATGGAGGGGGATGAAAAACTGTTTTTT
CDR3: CASIMEGDEKLFF

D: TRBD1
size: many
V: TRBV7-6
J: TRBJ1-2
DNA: TGTGCCAGCAGCTCCCTGACAGGGGACTATGGCTACACCTTC
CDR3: CASSSLTGDYGYTF

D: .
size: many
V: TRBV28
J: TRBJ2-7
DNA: TGTGCCAGCAGGAGGAGTACGGTTGGTCACGAGCAGTACTTC
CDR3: CASRRSTVGHEQYF

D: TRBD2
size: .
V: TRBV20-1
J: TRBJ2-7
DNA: TGCAGTGCTAGGGCGTCGGGACTAGCATACAAGCAGTACTTC
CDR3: CSARASGLAYKQYF

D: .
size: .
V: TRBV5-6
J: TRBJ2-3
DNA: TGTGCCAGCAGCTTGGTGGACAACCTAGATACGCAGTATTTT
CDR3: CASSLVDNLDTQYF

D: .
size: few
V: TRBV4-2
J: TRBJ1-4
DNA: TGTGCCAGCAGCCAAGATGTCAGCACAACTAATGAAAAACTGTTTTTT
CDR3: CASSQDVSTTNEKLFF

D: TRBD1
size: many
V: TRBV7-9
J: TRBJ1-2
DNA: TGTGCCAGCAGCTCGAGCACCGGGACAGTCTATGGCTACACCTTC
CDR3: CASSSSTGTVYGYTF

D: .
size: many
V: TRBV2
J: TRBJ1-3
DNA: TGTGCCAGCAGTGAACGGTGGGGCAGAACTGGAAACACCATATATTTT
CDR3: CASSERWGRTGNTIYF

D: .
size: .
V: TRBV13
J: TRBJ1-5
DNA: TGTGCCAGCAGCTCGGGGACTTACAGTCAGCCCCAGCATTTT
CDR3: CASSSGTYSQPQHF

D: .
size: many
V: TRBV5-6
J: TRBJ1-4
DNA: TGTGCCAGCAGCTTGGGACGGACCAAGGGTGAAAAACTGTTTTTT
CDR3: CASSLGRTKGEKLFF

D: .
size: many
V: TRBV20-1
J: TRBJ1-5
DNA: TGCAGTGCTAGAGATATGGGACAGCCCCAGCATTTT
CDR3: CSARDMGQPQHF

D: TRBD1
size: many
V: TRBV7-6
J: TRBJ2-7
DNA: TGTGCCAGCAGCACCGCGGGACAGGGGAAATACGAGCAGTACTTC
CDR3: CASSTAGQGKYEQYF

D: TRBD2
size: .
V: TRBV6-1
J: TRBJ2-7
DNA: TGTGCCAGCAAGGATACCCTAGCGGGAGCCGAGCAGTACTTC
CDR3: CASKDTLAGAEQYF

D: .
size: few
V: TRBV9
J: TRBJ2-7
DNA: TGTGCCAGCAGCGTCTCTGATACCTACGAGCAGTACTTC
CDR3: CASSVSDTYEQYF

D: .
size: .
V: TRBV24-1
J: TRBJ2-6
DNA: TGTGCCACCAGTGATTTCAGCGGGGCCAACGTCCTGACTTTC
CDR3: CATSDFSGANVLTF

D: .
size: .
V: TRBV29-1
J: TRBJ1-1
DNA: TGCAGCGCTGGGGGAGAGAACACTGAAGCTTTCTTT
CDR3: CSAGGENTEAFF

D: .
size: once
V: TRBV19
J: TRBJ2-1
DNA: TGTGCCACGACAGGGCGGGAGAGCAATGAGCAGTTCTTC
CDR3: CATTGRESNEQFF

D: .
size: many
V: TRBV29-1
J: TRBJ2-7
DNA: TGCAGCGTTGAAGACCAACGGACGGGCGGATACGAGCAGTACTTC
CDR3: CSVEDQRTGGYEQYF

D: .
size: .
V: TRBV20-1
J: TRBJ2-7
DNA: TGCAGTGCTAGAGGACGAGTCGACAGACCCTACGAGCAGTACTTC
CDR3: CSARGRVDRPYEQYF

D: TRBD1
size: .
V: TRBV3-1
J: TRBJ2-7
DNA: TGTGCCAGCAGCCTCCTTGGACAGGGTACCTACGAGCAGTACTTC
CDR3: CASSLLGQGTYEQYF

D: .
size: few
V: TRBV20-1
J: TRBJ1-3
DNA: TGCAGTGCAGTAAAGGGACGTCCGAGCTCTGGAAACACCATATATTTT
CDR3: CSAVKGRPSSGNTIYF

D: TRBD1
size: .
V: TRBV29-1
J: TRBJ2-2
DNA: TGCAGCGTACGGGACAGGGGAACCGGGGAGCTGTTTTTT
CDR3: CSVRDRGTGELFF

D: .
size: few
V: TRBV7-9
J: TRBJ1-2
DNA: TGTGCCAGCAGCACGTACAGGAGAATTAACTATGGCTACACCTTC
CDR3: CASSTYRRINYGYTF

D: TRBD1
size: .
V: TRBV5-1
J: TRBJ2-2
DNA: TGCGCCAGCAGCTCACGGACAGGGGTAGATCCCGCGAACACCGGGGAGCTGTTTTTT
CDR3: CASSSRTGVDPANTGELFF

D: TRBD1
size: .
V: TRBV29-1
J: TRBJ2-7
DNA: TGCAGCGTCCACATGGCGACAGGGGCCGTTCGCTACGAGCAGTACTTC
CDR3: CSVHMATGAVRYEQYF

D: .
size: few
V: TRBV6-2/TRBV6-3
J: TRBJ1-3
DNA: TGTGCCAGTAGACAGGTCCTTGGAAACACCATATATTTT
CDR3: CASRQVLGNTIYF

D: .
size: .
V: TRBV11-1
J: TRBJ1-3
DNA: TGTGCCAGCAGTTTGGGAGAACCTGGAAACACCATATATTTT
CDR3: CASSLGEPGNTIYF

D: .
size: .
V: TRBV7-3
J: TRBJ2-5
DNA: TGTGCCAGCAGCTTTGTGGGGGGAGGAGGAGAGACCCAGTACTTC
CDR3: CASSFVGGGGETQYF

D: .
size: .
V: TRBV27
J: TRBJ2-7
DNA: TGTGCCACCCAACGGGCCCCCTCCGAGCAGTACTTC
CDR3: CATQRAPSEQYF

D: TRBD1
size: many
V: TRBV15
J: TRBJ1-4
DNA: TGTGCCACCAGCAGGGGAGACAGGGTGAGCGAAAAACTGTTTTTT
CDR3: CATSRGDRVSEKLFF

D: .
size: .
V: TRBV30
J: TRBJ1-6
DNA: TGTGCCTGGAGTCATTCTATGGGACCCCTCCACTTT
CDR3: CAWSHSMGPLHF